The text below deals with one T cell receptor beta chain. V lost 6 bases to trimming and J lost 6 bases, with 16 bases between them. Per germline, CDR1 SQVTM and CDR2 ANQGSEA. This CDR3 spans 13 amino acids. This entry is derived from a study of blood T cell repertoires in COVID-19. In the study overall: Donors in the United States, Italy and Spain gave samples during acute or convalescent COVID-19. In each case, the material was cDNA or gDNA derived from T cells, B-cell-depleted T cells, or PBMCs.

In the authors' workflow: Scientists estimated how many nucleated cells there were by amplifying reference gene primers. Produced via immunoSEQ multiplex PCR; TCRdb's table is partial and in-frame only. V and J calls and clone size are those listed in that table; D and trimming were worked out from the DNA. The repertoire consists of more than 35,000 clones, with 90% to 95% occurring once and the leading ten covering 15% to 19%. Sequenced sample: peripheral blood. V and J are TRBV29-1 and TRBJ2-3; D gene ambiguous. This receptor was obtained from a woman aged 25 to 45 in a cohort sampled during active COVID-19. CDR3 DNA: TGCAGCGTAGTTAAAGCCGCTAGGGATACGCAGTATTTT. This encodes CSVVKAARDTQYF.